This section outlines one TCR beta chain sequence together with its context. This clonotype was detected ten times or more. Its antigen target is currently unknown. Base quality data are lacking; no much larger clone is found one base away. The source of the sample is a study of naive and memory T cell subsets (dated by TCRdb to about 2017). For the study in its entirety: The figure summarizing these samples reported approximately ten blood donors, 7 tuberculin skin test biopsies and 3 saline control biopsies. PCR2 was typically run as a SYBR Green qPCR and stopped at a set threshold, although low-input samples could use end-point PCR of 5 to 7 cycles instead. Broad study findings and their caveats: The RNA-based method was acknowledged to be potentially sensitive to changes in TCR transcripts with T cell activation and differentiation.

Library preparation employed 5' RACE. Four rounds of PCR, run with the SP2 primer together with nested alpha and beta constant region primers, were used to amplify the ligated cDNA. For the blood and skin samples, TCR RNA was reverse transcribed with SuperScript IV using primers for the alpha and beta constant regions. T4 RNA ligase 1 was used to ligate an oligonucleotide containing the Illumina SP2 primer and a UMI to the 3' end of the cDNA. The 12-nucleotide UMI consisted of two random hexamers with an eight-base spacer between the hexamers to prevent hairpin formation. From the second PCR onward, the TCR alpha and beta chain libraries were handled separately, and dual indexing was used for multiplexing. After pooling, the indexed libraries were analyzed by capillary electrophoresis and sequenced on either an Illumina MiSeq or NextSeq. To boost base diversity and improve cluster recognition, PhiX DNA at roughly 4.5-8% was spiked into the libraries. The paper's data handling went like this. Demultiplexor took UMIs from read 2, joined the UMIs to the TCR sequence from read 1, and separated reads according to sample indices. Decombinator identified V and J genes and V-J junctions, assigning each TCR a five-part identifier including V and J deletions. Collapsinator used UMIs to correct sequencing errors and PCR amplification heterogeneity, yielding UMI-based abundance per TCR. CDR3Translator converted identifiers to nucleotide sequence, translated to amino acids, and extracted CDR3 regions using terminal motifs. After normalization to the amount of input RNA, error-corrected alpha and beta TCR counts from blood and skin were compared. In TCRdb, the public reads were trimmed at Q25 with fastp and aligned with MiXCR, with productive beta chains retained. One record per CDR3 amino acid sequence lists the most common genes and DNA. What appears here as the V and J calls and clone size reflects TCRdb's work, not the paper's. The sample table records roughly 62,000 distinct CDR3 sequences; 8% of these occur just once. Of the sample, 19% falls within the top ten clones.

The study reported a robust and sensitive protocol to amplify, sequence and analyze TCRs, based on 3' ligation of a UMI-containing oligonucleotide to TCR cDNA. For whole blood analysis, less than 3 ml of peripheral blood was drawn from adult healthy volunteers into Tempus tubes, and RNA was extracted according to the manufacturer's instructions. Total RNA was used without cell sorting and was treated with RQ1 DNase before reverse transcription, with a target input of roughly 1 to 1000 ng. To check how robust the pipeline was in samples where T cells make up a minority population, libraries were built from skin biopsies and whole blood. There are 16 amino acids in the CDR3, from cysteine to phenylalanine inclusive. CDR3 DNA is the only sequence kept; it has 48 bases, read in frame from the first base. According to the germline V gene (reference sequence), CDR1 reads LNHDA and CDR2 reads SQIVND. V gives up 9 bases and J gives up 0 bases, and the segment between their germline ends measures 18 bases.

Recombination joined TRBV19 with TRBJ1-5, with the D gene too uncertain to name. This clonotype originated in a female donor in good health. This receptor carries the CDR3 CASGAGGLNSNQPQHF. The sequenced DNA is TGTGCCAGCGGCGCAGGAGGGCTTAATAGCAATCAGCCCCAGCATTTT.